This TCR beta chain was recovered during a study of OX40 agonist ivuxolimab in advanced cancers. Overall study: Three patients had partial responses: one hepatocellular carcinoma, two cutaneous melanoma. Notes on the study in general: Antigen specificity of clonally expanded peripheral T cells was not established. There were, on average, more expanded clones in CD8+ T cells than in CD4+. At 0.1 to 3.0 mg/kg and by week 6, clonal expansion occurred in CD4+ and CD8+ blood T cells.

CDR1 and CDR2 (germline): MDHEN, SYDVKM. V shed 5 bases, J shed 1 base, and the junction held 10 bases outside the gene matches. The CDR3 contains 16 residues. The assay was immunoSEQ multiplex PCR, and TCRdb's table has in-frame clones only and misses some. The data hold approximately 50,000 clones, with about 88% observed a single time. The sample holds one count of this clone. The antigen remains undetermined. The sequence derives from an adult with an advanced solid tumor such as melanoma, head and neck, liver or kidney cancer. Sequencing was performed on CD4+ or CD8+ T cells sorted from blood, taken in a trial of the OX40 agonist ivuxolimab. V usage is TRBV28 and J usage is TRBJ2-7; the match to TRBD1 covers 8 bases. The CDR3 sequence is CASSTAGGSISYEQYF. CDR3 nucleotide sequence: TGTGCCAGCAGTACGGCAGGGGGCTCAATTTCCTACGAGCAGTACTTC.